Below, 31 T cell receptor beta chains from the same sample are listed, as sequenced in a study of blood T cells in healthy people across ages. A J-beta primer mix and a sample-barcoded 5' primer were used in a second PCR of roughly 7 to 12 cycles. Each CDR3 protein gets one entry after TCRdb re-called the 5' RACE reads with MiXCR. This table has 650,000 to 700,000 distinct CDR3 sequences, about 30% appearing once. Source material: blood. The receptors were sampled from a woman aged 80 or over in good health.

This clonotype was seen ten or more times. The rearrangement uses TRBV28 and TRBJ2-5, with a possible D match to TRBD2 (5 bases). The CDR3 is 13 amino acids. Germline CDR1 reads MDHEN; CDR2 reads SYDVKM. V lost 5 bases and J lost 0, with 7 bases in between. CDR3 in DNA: TGTGCCAGCAGTCCGGACTACCAAGAGACCCAGTACTTC. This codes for CASSPDYQETQYF.

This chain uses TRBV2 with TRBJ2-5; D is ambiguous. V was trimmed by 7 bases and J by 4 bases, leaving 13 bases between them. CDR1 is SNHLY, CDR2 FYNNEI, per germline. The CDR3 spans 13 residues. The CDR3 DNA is TGTGCCAGCAAAGGCAGCCGAGGAGAGACCCAGTACTTC. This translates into CASKGSRGETQYF. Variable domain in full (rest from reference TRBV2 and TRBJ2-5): EPEVTQTPSHQVTQMGQEVILRCVPISNHLYFYWYRQILGQKVEFLVSFYNNEISEKSEIFDDQFSVERPDGSNFTLKIRSTKLEDSAMYFCASKGSRGETQYFGPGTRLLVL.

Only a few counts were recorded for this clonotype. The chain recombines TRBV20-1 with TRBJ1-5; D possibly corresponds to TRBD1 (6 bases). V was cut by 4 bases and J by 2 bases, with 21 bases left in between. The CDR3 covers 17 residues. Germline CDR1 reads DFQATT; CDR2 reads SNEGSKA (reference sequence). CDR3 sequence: CSATTGTVSSGNQPQHF. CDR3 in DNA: TGCAGTGCTACTACAGGGACGGTATCCTCGGGCAATCAGCCCCAGCATTTT.

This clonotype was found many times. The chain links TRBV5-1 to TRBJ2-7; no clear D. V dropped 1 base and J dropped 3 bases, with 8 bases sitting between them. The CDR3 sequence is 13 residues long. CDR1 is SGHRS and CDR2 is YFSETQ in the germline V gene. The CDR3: CASSLNGYYEQYF. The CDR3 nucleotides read TGCGCCAGCAGCTTGAACGGGTACTACGAGCAGTACTTC.

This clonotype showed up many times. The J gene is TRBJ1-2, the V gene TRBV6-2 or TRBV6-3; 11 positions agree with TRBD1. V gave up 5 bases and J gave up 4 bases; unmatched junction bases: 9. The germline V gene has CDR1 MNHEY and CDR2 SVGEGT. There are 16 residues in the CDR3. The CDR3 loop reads CASSLRTGGAGYGYTF. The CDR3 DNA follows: TGTGCCAGCAGTCTCCGGACAGGGGGCGCCGGCTATGGCTACACCTTC.

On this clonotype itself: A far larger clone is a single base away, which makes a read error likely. The chain's CDR3 is CSAGPGTQYF. As DNA, the CDR3 is TGCAGTGCTGGTCCGGGCACGCAGTATTTT. V is TRBV20-1 and J is TRBJ2-3; no definite D call. The germline CDR1 and CDR2 sequences are DFQATT and SNEGSKA (reference sequence). V was cut by 5 bases and J by 9 bases, with 9 bases left in between. This CDR3 has 10 residues.

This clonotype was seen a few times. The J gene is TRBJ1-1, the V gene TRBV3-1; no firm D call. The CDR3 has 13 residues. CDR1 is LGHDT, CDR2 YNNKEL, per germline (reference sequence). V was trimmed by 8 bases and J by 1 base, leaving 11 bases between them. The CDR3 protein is CASRGLGNTEAFF. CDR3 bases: TGTGCCAGCCGTGGTCTGGGGAACACTGAAGCTTTCTTT.

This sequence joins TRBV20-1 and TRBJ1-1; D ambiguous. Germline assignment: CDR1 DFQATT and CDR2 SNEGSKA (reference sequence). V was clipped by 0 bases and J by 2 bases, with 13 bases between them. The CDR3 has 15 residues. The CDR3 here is CSARELGPENTEAFF. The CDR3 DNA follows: TGCAGTGCTAGAGAATTGGGCCCAGAAAACACTGAAGCTTTCTTT.

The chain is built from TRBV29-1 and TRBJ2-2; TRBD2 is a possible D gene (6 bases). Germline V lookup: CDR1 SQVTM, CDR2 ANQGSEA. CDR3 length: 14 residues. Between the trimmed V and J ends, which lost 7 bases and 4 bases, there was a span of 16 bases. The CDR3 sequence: CSGGAGGSTGELFF. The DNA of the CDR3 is TGCAGCGGGGGAGCTGGGGGGAGCACCGGGGAGCTGTTTTTT.

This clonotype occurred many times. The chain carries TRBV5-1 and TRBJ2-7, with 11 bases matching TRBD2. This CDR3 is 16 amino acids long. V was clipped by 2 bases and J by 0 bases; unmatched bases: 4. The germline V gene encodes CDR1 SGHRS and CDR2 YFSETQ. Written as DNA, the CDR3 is TGCGCCAGCAGCTTAATAGCGGGGGGGCCCTCCTACGAGCAGTACTTC. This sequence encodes CASSLIAGGPSYEQYF.

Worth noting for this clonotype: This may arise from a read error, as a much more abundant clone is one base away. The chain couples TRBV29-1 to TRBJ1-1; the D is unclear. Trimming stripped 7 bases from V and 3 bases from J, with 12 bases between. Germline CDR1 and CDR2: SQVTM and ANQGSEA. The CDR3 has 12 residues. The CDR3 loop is CSGIRRDTEAFF. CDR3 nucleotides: TGCAGCGGTATCCGGAGGGACACTGAAGCTTTCTTT.

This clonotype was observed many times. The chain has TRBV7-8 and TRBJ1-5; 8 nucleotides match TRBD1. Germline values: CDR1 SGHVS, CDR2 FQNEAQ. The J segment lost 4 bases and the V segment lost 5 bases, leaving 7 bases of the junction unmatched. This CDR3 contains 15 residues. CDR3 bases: TGTGCCAGCAGCCGAAGGACAGGGAATAATCAGCCCCAGCATTTT. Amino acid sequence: CASSRRTGNNQPQHF.

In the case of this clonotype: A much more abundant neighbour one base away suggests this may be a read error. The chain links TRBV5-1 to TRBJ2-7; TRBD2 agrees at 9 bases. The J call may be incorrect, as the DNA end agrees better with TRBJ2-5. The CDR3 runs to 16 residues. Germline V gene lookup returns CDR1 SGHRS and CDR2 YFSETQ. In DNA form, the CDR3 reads TGCGCCAGCAGCTTGGATGCTAGCGGGGCCTCAGGGACCCAGTACTTC. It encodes CASSLDASGASGTQYF.

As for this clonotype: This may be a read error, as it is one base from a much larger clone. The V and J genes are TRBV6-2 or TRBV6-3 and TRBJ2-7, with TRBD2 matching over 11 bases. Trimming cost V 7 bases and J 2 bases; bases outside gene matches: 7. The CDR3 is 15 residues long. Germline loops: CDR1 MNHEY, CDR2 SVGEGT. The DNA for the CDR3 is TGTGCCAGCATCCGGACTAGCGGGTACCCCTACGAGCAGTACTTC. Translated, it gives CASIRTSGYPYEQYF.

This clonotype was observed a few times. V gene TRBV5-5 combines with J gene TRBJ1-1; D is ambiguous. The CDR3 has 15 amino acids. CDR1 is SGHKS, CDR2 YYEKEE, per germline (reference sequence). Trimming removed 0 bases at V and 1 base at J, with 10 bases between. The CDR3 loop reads CASSLEGRRNTEAFF. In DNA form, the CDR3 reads TGTGCCAGCAGCTTGGAGGGCAGGAGGAACACTGAAGCTTTCTTT.

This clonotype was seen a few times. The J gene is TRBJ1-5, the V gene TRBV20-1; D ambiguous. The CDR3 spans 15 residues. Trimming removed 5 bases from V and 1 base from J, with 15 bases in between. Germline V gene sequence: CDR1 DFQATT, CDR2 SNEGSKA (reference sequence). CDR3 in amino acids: CSARPPWLSNQPQHF. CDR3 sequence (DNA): TGCAGTGCTCGACCGCCTTGGTTGAGCAATCAGCCCCAGCATTTT.

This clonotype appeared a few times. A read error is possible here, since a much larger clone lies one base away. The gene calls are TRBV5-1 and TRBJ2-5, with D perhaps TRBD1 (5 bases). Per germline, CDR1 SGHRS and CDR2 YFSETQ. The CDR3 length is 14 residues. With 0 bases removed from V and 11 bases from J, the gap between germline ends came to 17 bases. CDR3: CASSLEDSYNEQYF. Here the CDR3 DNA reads TGCGCCAGCAGCTTGGAAGACAGTTACAATGAGCAGTACTTC.

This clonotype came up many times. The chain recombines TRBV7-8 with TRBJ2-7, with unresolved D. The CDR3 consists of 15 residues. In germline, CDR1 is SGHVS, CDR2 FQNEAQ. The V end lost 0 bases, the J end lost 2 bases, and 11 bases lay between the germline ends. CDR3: CASSLAAGIAYEQYF. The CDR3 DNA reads TGTGCCAGCAGCTTAGCGGCAGGTATCGCCTACGAGCAGTACTTC.

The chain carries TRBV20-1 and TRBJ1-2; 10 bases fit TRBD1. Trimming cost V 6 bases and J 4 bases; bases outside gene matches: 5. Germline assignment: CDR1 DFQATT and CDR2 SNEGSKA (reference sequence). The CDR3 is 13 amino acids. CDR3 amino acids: CSAAGTGAYGYTF. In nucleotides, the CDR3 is TGCAGTGCGGCTGGGACAGGGGCCTATGGCTACACCTTC.

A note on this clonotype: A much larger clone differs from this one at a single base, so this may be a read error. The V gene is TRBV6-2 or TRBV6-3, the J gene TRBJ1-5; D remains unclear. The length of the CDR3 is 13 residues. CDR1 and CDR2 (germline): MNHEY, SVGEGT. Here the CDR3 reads CASCYSGPQPQHF. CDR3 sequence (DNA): TGTGCCAGCTGTTACTCTGGGCCGCAGCCCCAGCATTTT.

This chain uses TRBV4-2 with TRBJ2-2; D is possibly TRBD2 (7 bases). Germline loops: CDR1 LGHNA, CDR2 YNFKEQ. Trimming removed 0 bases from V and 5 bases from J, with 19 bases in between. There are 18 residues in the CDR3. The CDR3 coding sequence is TGTGCCAGCAGCCAAGATCGAGGGGGGGGGCAAGAAACCGGGGAGCTGTTTTTT. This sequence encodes CASSQDRGGGQETGELFF.

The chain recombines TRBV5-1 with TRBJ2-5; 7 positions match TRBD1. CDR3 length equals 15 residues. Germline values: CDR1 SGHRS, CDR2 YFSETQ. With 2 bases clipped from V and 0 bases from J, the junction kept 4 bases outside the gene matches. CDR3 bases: TGCGCCAGCAGCTTACAGGGACAGTACCAAGAGACCCAGTACTTC. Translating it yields CASSLQGQYQETQYF.

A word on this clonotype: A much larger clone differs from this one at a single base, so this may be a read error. For the CDR3, the DNA is TGTGTCAGCAGCTTAGCGAGCGGGGGGGGTCCCACAGATACGCAGTATTTT. This sequence encodes CVSSLASGGGPTDTQYF. The gene calls are TRBV7-2 and TRBJ2-3; 10 bases match TRBD2. The germline V gene has CDR1 SGHTA and CDR2 FQGNSA. This CDR3 spans 17 amino acids.

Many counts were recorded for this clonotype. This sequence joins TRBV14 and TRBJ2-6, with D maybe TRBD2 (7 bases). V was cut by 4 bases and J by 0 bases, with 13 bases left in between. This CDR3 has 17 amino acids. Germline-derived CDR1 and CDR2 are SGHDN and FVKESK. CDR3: CASSRRGPSSGANVLTF. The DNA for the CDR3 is TGTGCCAGCAGCCGGCGGGGGCCTAGCTCTGGGGCCAACGTCCTGACTTTC.

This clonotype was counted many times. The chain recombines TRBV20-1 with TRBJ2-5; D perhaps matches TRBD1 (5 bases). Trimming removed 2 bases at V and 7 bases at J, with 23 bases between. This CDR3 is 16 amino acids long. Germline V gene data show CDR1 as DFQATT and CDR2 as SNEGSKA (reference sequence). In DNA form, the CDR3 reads TGCAGTGCTAGACTTGGGCAGAGCAGCCCCCAGGGGACCCAGTACTTC. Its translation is CSARLGQSSPQGTQYF.

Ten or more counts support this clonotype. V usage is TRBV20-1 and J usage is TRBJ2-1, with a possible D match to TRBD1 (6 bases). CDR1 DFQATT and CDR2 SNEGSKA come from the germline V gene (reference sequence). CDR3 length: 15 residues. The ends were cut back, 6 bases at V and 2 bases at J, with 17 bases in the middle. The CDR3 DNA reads TGCAGTGCCACAACGGGACACTTTACCTACAATGAGCAGTTCTTC. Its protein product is CSATTGHFTYNEQFF.

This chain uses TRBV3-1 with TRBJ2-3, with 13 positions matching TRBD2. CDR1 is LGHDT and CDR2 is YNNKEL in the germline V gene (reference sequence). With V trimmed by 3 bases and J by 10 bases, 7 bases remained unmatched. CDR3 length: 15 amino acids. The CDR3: CASSQRTSGGWAQYF. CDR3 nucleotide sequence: TGTGCCAGCAGCCAGAGGACTAGCGGGGGCTGGGCGCAGTATTTT.

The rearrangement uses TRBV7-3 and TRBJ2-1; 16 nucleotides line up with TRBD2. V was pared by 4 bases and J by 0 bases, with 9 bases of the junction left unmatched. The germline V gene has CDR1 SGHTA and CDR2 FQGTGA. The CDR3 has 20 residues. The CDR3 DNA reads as TGTGCCAGCAGCTCCCCCGGGACTAGCGGGGGGGTCAGCTCCTACAATGAGCAGTTCTTC. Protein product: CASSSPGTSGGVSSYNEQFF.

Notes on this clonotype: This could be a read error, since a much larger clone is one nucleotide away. The CDR3 DNA follows: TGTGCCAGTGGTATAGAGACAGGACCCTATGGCTACACCTTC. Its translation is CASGIETGPYGYTF. V gene TRBV19 combines with J gene TRBJ1-2; D is perhaps TRBD1 (6 bases). CDR1 is LNHDA, CDR2 SQIVND, per germline (reference sequence). The CDR3 runs to 14 residues.

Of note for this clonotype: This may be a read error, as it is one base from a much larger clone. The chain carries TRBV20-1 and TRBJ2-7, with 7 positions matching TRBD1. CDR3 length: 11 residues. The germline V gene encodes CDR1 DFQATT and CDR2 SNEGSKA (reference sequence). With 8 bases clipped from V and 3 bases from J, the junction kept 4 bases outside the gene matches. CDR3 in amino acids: CSSRGCYEQYF. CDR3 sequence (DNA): TGCAGTTCCAGGGGGTGCTACGAGCAGTACTTC.

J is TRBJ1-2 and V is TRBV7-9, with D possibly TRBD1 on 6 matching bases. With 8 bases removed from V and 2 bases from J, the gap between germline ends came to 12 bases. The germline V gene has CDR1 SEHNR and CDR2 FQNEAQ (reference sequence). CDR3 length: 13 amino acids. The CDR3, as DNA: TGTGCCAGCTTCGGGGGCGGGAACTATGGCTACACCTTC. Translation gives CASFGGGNYGYTF.